This T cell receptor beta chain was profiled in a study of blood T cell repertoires in COVID-19. Study-wide background: The origin of the acute and convalescent COVID-19 samples was the United States, Italy and Spain. The analysed material was cDNA or gDNA that came from T cells, B-cell-depleted T cells, or PBMCs.

The CDR3 spans 19 residues. V lost 0 bases to trimming and J lost 0 bases; unmatched junction nucleotides: 13. Germline values: CDR1 LGHDT, CDR2 YNNKEL (reference sequence). Using immunoSEQ multiplex PCR, the repertoire was profiled, and TCRdb retains in-frame clones only, with some absent. The table lists roughly 380,000 clones, about 87% of them singletons. Participants spanned ages about 18 to 90 years and resided in roughly 22 US areas. V usage is TRBV3-1 (or the pseudogene TRBV3-2) and J usage is TRBJ1-1, with 7 positions matching TRBD1. This sequence was found in a man aged 25-45 years who had recovered from COVID-19. The sequenced sample was PBMCs or T cells enriched from blood (not recorded which). CDR3 nucleotides: TGTGCCAGCAGCCAAGAAAAGGGTGGAACAGGGGCATTGAACACTGAAGCTTTCTTT. Translating gives CASSQEKGGTGALNTEAFF.